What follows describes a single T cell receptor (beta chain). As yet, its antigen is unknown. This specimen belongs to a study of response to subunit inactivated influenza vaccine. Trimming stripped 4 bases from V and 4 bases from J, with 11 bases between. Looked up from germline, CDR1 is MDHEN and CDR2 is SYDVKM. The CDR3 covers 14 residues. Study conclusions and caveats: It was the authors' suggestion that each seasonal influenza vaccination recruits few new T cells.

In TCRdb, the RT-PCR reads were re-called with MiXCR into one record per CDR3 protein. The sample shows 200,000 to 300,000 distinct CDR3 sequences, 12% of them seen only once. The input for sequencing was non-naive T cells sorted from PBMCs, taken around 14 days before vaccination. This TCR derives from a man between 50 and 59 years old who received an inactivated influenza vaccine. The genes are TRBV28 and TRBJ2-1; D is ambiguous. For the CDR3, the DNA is TGTGCCAGCAGTTACACCCCCTTGTACAATGAGCAGTTCTTC. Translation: CASSYTPLYNEQFF.